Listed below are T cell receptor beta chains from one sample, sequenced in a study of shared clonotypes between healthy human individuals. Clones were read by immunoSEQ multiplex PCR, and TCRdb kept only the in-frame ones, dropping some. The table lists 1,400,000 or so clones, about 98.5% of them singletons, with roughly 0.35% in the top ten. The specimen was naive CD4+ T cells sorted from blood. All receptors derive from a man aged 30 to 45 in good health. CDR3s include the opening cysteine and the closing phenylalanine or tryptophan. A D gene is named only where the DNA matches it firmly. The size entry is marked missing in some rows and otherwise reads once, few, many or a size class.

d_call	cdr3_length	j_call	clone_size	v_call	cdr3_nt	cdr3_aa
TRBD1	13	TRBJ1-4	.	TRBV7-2	TGTGCCAGCAGCCGACAGGGTACGGTCCAACTGTTTTTT	CASSRQGTVQLFF
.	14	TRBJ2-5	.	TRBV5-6	TGTGCCAGCAGCGCAGGGACTCGCCAAGAGACCCAGTACTTC	CASSAGTRQETQYF
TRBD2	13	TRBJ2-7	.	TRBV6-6	TGTGCCAGCACCCGACTAGCGGGAGATGAGCAGTACTTC	CASTRLAGDEQYF
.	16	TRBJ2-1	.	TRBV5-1	TGCGCCAGCAGCTTAGATCCCCCGGACGGACACAATGAGCAGTTCTTC	CASSLDPPDGHNEQFF
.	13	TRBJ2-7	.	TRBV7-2	TGTGCCAGCAGCTTACGGCAGGCCCACGAGCAGTACTTC	CASSLRQAHEQYF
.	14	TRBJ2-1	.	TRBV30	TGTGCCTGGAGTCCCCTTTCGACCCACAATGAGCAGTTCTTC	CAWSPLSTHNEQFF
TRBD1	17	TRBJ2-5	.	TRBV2	TGTGCCAGCCGTTCGCTGCGTGCGACAGGGGGCCGAGAGACCCAGTACTTC	CASRSLRATGGRETQYF
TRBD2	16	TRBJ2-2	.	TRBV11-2	TGTGCCAGCAGCTTATTCGGCGGGAGGGTAGCCGGGGAGCTGTTTTTT	CASSLFGGRVAGELFF
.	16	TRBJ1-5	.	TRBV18	TGTGCCAGCTCACCACTGGGGTTGTATAGCAATCAGCCCCAGCATTTT	CASSPLGLYSNQPQHF
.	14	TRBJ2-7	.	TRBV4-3	TGCGCCAGCAGCCTGAGGCTCAACTCCTACGAGCAGTACTTC	CASSLRLNSYEQYF
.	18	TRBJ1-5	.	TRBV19	TGTGCCAGTAGTATCAGAAATACGCGCCAGGGAGGCAATCAGCCCCAGCATTTT	CASSIRNTRQGGNQPQHF
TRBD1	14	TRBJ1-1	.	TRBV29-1	TGCAGCGTTGGGACAGGGCCTATGAACACTGAAGCTTTCTTT	CSVGTGPMNTEAFF
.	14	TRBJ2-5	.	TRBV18	TGTGCCAGCTCACCACCGGGCTCCAGGGAGACCCAGTACTTC	CASSPPGSRETQYF
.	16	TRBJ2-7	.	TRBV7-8	TGTGCCAGCAGCTTAGAACAGGGGGGGTATTCCTACGAGCAGTACTTC	CASSLEQGGYSYEQYF
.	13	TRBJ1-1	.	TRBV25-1	TGTGCCAGCTCCCTCACGTTGGGTACTGAAGCTTTCTTT	CASSLTLGTEAFF
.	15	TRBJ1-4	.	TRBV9	TGTGCCAGCAGCGTAGGGGGACCTGCGGAGAAAAAACTGTTTTTT	CASSVGGPAEKKLFF
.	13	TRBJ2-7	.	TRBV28	TGTGCCAGCAGTGATCCAGGAGTTTACGAGCAGTACTTC	CASSDPGVYEQYF
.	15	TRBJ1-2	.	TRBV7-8	TGTGCCAGCAGCTTAGTAGGGGGGCTTGACTATGGCTACACCTTC	CASSLVGGLDYGYTF
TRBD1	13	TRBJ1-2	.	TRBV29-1	TGCAGCTCCACGGACAGGACTAACTATGGCTACACCTTC	CSSTDRTNYGYTF
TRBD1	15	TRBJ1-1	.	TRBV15	TGTGCCACCAGCATTGGTGGGCAGGGGGCCTCTGAAGCTTTCTTT	CATSIGGQGASEAFF
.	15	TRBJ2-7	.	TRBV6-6	TGTGCCAGCAGTTACTCGACCGGGCCTGGATACGAGCAGTACTTC	CASSYSTGPGYEQYF
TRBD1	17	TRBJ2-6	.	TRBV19	TGTGCCAGTACTTCAGGACAGGGAAGCTCTGGGGCCAACGTCCTGACTTTC	CASTSGQGSSGANVLTF
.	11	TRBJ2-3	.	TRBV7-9	TGTGCCAGCAGCCCCCAGGGTACGCAGTATTTT	CASSPQGTQYF
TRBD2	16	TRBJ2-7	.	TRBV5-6	TGTGCCAGCAGCGTCAAGACTAGCTTGTATCCCTACGAGCAGTACTTC	CASSVKTSLYPYEQYF
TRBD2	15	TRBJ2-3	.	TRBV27	TGTGCCAGCAGGGGACTAGCGGGAAGCACAGATACGCAGTATTTT	CASRGLAGSTDTQYF
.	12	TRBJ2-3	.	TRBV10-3	TGTGCCATCAGTAGACTAGCAGATACGCAGTATTTT	CAISRLADTQYF
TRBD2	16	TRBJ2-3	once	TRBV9	TGTGCCAGCAGCGGCGGGAGGGCACCAAGCACAGATACGCAGTATTTT	CASSGGRAPSTDTQYF
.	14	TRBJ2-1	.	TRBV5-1	TGCGCCAGCAGCTTGGGTCTGTTGGGGAATGAGCAGTTCTTC	CASSLGLLGNEQFF
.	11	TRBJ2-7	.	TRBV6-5	TGTGCCAGCAGCCGCCTCTACGAGCAGTACTTC	CASSRLYEQYF
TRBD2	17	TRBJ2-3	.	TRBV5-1	TGCGCCAGCAGCCAGCTAGCGGGAGGAGTTAGCACAGATACGCAGTATTTT	CASSQLAGGVSTDTQYF
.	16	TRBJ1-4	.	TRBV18	TGTGCCAGCTCACCCCTAGAGGGTGCAACTAATGAAAAACTGTTTTTT	CASSPLEGATNEKLFF
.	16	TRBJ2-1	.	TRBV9	TGTGCCAGCAGCGTGGACCTAGCAACGGGATACAATGAGCAGTTCTTC	CASSVDLATGYNEQFF
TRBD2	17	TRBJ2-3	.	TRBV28	TGTGCCAGCAGTTCCCACCCGGGGGGGAGTAACACAGATACGCAGTATTTT	CASSSHPGGSNTDTQYF
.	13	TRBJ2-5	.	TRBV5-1	TGCGCCAGCAGCTTACTGTTACAAGAGACCCAGTACTTC	CASSLLLQETQYF